This paragraph covers one TCR beta chain sequence. Other DNA sequences in the sample encode the same CDR3. Adults between roughly 18 and 89 years of age took part from some 25 US areas. Cohort placement rested on clinical history that participants reported themselves. Original data processing: Researchers report that nucleated cell counts were estimated from reference gene primer amplification. This table comes from immunoSEQ multiplex PCR, and its TCRdb copy is limited to in-frame clones, with some not included. V, J and clone size derive from that table, while D and trimming were established from the DNA sequence. The table includes approximately 500,000 clones, approximately 90% detected once. This record belongs to a study of blood T cell repertoires in COVID-19. Study-level background: PBMCs, B-cell-depleted T cells, or T cells provided the cDNA or gDNA that made up the material.

V shed 1 base and J shed 4 bases, with 7 bases lying between them. CDR1 SEHNR and CDR2 FQNEAQ come from the germline V gene (reference sequence). This CDR3 spans 13 amino acids. The rearrangement joins TRBV7-9 to TRBJ1-1; perhaps TRBD1 as D (5 bases). This receptor was taken from a woman in her thirties or forties who had recovered from COVID-19. Sequencing input: PBMCs or T cells enriched from blood (not recorded which). DNA for the CDR3: TGTGCCAGCAGCTTAGGGGGGGTCACTGAAGCTTTCTTT. It codes for CASSLGGVTEAFF. Full variable domain (remainder filled in from reference TRBV7-9 and TRBJ1-1): DTGVSQNPRHKITKRGQNVTFRCDPISEHNRLYWYRQTLGQGPEFLTYFQNEAQLEKSRLLSDRFSAERPKGSFSTLEIQRTEQGDSAMYLCASSLGGVTEAFFGQGTRLTVV.